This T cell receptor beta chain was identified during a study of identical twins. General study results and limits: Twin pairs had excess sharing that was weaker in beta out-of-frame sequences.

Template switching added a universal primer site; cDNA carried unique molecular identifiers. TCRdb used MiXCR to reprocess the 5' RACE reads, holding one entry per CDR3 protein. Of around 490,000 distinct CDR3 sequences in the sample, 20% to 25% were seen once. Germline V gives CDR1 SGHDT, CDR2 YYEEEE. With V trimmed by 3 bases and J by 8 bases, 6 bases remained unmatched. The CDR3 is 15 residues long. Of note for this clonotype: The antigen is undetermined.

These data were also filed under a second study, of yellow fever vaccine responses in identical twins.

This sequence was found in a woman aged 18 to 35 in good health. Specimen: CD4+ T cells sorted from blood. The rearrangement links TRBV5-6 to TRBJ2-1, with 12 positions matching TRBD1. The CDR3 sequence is CASSWPGQGADEQFF. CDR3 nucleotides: TGTGCCAGCAGCTGGCCGGGACAGGGGGCCGATGAGCAGTTCTTC.